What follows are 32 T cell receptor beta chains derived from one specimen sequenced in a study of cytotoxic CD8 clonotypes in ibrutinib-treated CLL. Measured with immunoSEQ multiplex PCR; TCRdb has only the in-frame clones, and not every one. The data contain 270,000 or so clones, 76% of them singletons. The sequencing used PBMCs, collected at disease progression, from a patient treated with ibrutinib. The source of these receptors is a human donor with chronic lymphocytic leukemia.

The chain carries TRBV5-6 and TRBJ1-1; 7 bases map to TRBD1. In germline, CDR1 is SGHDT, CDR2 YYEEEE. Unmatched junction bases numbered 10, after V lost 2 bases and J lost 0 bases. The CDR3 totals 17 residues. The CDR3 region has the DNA TGTGCCAGCAGCTTAACCCGGGACAGAATTATGAACACTGAAGCTTTCTTT. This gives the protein CASSLTRDRIMNTEAFF.

The CDR3, as DNA: TGTGCCAGCTCACCGGGGACTAGCCGAGAGACCCAGTACTTC. Encoded protein: CASSPGTSRETQYF. V usage is TRBV18 and J usage is TRBJ2-5, with 9 bases that match TRBD2. The V segment lost 3 bases and the J segment 4 bases; nucleotides outside the gene matches: 3. The CDR3 sequence is 14 residues long. The germline gives CDR1 KGHSH, CDR2 LQKENI.

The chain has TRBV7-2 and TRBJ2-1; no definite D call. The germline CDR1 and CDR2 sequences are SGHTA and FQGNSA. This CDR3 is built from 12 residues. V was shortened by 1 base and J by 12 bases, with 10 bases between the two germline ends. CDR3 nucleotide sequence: TGTGCCAGCAGCTTAGACTGGTCGCGGCAGTTCTTC. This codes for CASSLDWSRQFF.

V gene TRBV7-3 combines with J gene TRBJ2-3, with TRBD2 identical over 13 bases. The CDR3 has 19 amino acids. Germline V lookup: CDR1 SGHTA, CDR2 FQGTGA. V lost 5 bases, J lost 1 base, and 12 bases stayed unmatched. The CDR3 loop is CASSEAPTSGGWRTDTQYF. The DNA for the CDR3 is TGTGCCAGCAGCGAAGCCCCGACTAGCGGGGGGTGGCGCACAGATACGCAGTATTTT.

CDR3 bases: TGCGCCAGCAGCCAAGAACTGGGGGGAAGGGAAAAACTGTTTTTT. It yields the protein CASSQELGGREKLFF. This sequence joins TRBV4-1 and TRBJ1-4; D is perhaps TRBD1 (5 bases). Germline assignment: CDR1 MGHRA and CDR2 YSYEKL. The CDR3 runs 15 residues. The V end lost 0 bases, the J end lost 8 bases, and 13 bases lay between the germline ends.

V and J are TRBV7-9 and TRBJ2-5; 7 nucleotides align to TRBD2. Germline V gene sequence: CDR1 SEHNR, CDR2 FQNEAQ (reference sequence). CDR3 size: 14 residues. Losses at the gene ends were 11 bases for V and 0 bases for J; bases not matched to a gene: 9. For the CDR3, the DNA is TGTGCCGCCGAAAGCGGGACTTACCAAGAGACCCAGTACTTC. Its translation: CAAESGTYQETQYF. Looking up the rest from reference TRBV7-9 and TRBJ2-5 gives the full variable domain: DTGVSQNPRHKITKRGQNVTFRCDPISEHNRLYWYRQTLGQGPEFLTYFQNEAQLEKSRLLSDRFSAERPKGSFSTLEIQRTEQGDSAMYLCAAESGTYQETQYFGPGTRLLVL.

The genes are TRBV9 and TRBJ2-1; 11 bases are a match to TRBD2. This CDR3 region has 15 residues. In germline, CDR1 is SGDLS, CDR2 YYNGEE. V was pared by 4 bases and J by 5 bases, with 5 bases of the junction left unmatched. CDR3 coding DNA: TGTGCCAGCAGCCGTAGCGGGAGGGCCAACAATGAGCAGTTCTTC. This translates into CASSRSGRANNEQFF.

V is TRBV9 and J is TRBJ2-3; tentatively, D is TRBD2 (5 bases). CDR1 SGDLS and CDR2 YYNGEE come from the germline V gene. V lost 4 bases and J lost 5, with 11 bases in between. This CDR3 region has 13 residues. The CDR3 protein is CASSQGSGDTQYF. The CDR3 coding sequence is TGTGCCAGCAGCCAAGGGAGCGGAGATACGCAGTATTTT.

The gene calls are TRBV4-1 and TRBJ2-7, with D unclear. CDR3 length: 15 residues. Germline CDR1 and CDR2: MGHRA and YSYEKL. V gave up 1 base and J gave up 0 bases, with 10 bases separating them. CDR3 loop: CASSQVWGSSYEQYF. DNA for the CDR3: TGCGCCAGCAGCCAAGTATGGGGTAGCTCCTACGAGCAGTACTTC.

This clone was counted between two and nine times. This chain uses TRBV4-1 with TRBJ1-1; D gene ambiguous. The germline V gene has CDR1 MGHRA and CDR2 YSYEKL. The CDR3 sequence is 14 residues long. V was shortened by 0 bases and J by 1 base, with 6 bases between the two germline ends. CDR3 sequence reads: CASSQEGWNTEAFF. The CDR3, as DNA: TGCGCCAGCAGCCAAGAAGGGTGGAACACTGAAGCTTTCTTT.

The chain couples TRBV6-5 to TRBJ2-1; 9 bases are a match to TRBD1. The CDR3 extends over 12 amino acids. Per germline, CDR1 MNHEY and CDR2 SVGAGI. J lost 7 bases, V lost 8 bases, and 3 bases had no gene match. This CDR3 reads CASGTGRNEQFF. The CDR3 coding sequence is TGTGCCAGCGGGACAGGGCGGAATGAGCAGTTCTTC.

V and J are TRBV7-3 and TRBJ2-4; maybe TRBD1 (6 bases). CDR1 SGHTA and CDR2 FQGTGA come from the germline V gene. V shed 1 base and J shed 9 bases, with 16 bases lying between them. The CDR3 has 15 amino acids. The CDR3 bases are TGTGCCAGCAGCTTAAGCCCATCCTTAGGGGGCATTCAGTACTTC. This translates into CASSLSPSLGGIQYF. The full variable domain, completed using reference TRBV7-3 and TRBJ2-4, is GAGVSQTPSNKVTEKGKYVELRCDPISGHTALYWYRQSLGQGPEFLIYFQGTGAADDSGLPNDRFFAVRPEGSVSTLKIQRTERGDSAVYLCASSLSPSLGGIQYFGAGTRLSVL.

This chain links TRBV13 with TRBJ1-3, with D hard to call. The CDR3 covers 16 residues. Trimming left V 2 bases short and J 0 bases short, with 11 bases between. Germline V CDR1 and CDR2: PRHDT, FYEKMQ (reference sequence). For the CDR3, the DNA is TGTGCCAGCAGCTTATGGGGTGCTCGCTCTGGAAACACCATATATTTT. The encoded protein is CASSLWGARSGNTIYF. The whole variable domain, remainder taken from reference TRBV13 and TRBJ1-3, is AAGVIQSPRHLIKEKRETATLKCYPIPRHDTVYWYQQGPGQDPQFLISFYEKMQSDKGSIPDRFSAQQFSDYHSELNMSSLELGDSALYFCASSLWGARSGNTIYFGEGSWLTVV.

CDR3: CASRKGLAVDNEQFF. DNA of the CDR3: TGCGCCAGCCGCAAGGGACTAGCGGTCGACAATGAGCAGTTCTTC. The V call is TRBV5-1, the J call TRBJ2-1; 11 bases are shared with TRBD2. The V gene end was trimmed by 7 bases and the J gene end by 5 bases; junction bases not matched to a gene: 8. Germline V gene lookup returns CDR1 SGHRS and CDR2 YFSETQ. The CDR3 is made up of 15 amino acids.

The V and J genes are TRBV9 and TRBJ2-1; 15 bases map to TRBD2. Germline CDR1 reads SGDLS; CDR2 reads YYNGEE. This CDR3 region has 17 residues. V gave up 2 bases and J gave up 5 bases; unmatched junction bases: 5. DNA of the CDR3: TGTGCCAGCAGCGTGGGGACTAGCGGGGGGAATGACAATGAGCAGTTCTTC. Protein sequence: CASSVGTSGGNDNEQFF.

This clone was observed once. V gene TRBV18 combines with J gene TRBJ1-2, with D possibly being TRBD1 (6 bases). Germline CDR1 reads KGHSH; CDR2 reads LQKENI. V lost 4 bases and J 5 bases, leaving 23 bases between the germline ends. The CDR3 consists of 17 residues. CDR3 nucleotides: TGTGCCAGCTCACTACCGGGAAAGACCCAGGGGACGTATGGCTACACCTTC. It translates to CASSLPGKTQGTYGYTF.

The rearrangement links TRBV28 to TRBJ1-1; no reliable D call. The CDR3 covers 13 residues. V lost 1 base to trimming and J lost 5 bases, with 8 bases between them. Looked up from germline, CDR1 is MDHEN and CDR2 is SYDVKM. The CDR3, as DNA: TGTGCCAGCAGTTTATCCGCCAGTACTGAAGCTTTCTTT. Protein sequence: CASSLSASTEAFF.

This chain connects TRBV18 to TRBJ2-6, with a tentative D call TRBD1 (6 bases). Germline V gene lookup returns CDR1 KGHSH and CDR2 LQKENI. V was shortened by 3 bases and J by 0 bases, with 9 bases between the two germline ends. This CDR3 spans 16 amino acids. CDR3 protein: CASSPGHNSGANVLTF. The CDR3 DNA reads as TGTGCCAGCTCACCGGGACACAACTCTGGGGCCAACGTCCTGACTTTC. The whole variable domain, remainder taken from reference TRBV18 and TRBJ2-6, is NAGVMQNPRHLVRRRGQEARLRCSPMKGHSHVYWYRQLPEEGLKFMVYLQKENIIDESGMPKERFSAEFPKEGPSILRIQQVVRGDSAAYFCASSPGHNSGANVLTFGAGSRLTVL.

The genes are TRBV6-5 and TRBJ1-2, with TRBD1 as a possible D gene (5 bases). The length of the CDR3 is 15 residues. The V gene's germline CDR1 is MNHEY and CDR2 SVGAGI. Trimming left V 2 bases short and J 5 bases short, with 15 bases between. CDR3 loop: CASSYPLGAGYGYTF. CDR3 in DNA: TGTGCCAGCAGTTACCCCCTCGGGGCTGGTTATGGCTACACCTTC.

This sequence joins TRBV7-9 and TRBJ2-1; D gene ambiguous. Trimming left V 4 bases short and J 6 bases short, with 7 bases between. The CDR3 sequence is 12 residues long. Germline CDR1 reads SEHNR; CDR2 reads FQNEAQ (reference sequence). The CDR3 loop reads CASSSDFNEQFF. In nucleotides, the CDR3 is TGTGCCAGCAGCTCAGATTTCAATGAGCAGTTCTTC.

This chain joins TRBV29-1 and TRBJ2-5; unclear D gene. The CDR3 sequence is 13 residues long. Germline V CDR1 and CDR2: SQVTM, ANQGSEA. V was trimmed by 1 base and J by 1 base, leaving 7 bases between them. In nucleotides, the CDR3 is TGCAGCGTTGAAGGCAAGGGCCAAGAGACCCAGTACTTC. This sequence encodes CSVEGKGQETQYF.

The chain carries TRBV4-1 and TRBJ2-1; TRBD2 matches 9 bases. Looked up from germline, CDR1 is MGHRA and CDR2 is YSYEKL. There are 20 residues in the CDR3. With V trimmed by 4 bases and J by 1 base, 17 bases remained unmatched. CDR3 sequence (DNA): TGCGCCAGCAGCCGGGAGGCGGGGGGGTTCTTAGACCTTTCCTACAATGAGCAGTTCTTC. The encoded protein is CASSREAGGFLDLSYNEQFF.

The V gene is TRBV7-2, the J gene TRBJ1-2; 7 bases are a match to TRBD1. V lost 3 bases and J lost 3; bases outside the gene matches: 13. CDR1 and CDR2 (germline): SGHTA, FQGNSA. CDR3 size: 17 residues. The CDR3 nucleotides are TGTGCCAGCAGCTTCGGACATTTTCCAGGGGGTCACTATGGCTACACCTTC. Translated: CASSFGHFPGGHYGYTF.

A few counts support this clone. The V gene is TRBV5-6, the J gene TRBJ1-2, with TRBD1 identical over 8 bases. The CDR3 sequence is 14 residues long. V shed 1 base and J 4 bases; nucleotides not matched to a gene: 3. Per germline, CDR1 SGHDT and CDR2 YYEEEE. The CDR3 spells CASSLRDRPYGYTF. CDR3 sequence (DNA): TGTGCCAGCAGCTTGCGGGACAGGCCCTATGGCTACACCTTC.

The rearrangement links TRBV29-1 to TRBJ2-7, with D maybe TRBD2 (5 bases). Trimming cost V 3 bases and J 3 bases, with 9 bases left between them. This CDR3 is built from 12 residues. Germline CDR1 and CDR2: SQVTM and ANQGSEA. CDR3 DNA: TGCAGCGTTGAGGGGAGCGACTACGAGCAGTACTTC. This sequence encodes CSVEGSDYEQYF.

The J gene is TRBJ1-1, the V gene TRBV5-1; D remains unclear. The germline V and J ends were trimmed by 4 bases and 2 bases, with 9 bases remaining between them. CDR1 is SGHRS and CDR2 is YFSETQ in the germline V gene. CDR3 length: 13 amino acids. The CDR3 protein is CASSPILNTEAFF. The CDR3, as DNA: TGCGCCAGCAGCCCTATCCTAAACACTGAAGCTTTCTTT.

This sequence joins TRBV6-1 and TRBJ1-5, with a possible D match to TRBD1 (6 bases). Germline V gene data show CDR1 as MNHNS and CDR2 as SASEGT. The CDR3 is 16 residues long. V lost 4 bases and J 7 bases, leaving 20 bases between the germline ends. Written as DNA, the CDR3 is TGTGCCAGCAGTGGCTGGGGACAAAGGCTGGGGCAGCCCCAGCATTTT. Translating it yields CASSGWGQRLGQPQHF.

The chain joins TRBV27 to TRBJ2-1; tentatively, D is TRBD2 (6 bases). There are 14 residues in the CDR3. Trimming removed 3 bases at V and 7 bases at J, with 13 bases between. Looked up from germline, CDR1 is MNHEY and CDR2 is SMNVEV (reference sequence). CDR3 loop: CASSFVGRRNEQFF. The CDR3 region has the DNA TGTGCCAGCAGTTTCGTCGGGAGACGTAATGAGCAGTTCTTC.

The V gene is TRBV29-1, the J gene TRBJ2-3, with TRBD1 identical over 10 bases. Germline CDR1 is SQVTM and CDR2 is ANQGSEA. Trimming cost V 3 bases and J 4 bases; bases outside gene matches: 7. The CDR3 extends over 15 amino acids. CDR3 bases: TGCAGCGTTGAGGGGACAGGGGCCTCCCCAGATACGCAGTATTTT. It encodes CSVEGTGASPDTQYF.

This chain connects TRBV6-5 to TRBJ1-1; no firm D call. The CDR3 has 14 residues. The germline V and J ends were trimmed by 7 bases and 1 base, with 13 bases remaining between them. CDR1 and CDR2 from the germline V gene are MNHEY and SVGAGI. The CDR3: CASTHLTANTEAFF. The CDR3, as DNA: TGTGCCAGCACCCACCTTACCGCGAACACTGAAGCTTTCTTT.

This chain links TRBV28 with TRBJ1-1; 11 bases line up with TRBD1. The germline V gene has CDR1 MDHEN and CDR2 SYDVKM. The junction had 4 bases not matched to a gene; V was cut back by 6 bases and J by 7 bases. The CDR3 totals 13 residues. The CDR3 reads CASRGQGEIEAFF. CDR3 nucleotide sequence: TGTGCCAGCAGGGGACAGGGGGAAATTGAAGCTTTCTTT.

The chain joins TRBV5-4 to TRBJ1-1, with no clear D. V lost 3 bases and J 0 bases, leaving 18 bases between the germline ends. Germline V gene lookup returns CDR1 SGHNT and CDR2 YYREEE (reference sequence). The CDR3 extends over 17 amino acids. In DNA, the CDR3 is TGTGCCAGCAGCTCCCGTTCCATAGGAATAATGAACACTGAAGCTTTCTTT. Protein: CASSSRSIGIMNTEAFF.